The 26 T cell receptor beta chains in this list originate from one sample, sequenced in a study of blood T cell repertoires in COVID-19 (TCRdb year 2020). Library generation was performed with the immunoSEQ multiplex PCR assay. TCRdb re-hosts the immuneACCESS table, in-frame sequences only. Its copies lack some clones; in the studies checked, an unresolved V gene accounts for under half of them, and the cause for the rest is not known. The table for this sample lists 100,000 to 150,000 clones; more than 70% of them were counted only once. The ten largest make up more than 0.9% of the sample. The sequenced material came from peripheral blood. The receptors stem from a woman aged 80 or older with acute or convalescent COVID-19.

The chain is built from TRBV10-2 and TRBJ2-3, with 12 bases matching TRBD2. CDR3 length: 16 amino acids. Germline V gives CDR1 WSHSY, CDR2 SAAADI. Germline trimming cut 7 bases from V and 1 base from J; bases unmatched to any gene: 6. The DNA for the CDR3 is TGCGCCAGCACTCTAGCGGGAGGGATTGGCACAGATACGCAGTATTTT. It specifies CASTLAGGIGTDTQYF.

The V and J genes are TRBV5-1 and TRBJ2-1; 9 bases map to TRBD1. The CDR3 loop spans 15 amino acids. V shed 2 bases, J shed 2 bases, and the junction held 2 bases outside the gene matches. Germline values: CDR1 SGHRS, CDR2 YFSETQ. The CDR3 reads CASSFRTGAYNEQFF. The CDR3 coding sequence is TGCGCCAGCAGCTTCCGGACAGGGGCCTACAATGAGCAGTTCTTC.

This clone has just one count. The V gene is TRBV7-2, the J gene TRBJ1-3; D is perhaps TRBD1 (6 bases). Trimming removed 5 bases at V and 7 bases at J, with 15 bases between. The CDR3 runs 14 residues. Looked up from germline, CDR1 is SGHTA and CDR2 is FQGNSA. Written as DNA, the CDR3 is TGTGCCAGCAGCCCACGGACAGTTTATAACACCATATATTTT. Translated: CASSPRTVYNTIYF.

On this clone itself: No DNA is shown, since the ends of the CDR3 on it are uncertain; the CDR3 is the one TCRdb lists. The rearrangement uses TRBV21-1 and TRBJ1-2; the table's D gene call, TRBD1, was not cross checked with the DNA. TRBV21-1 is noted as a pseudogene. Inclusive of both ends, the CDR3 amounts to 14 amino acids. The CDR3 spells CASSKVGQGSGYTF.

The CDR3 loop reads CASSYSGLQNYGYTF. CDR3 coding DNA: TGTGCCAGCAGTTACTCCGGACTGCAAAACTATGGCTACACCTTC. This chain uses TRBV6-5 with TRBJ1-2; no clear D gene. This CDR3 contains 15 residues. V shed 0 bases and J shed 2 bases, with 10 bases lying between them. Germline V gives CDR1 MNHEY, CDR2 SVGAGI.

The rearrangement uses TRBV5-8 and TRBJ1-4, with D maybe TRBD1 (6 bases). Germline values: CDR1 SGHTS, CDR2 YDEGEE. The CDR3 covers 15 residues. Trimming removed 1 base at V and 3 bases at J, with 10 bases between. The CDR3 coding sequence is TGTGCCAGCAGCTTGACCGGACAGCCTAATGAAAAACTGTTTTTT. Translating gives CASSLTGQPNEKLFF. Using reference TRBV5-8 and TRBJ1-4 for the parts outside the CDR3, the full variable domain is EAGVTQSPTHLIKTRGQQATLRCSPISGHTSVYWYQQALGLGLQFLLWYDEGEERNRGNFPPRFSGRQFPNYSSELNVNALELEDSALYLCASSLTGQPNEKLFFGSGTQLSVL.

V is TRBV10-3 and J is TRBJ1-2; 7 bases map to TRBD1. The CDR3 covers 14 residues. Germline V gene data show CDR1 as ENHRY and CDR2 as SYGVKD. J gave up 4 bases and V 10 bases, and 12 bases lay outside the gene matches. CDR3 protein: CATNSGGQPYGYTF. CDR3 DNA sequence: TGTGCCACCAATTCCGGGGGACAGCCCTATGGCTACACCTTC.

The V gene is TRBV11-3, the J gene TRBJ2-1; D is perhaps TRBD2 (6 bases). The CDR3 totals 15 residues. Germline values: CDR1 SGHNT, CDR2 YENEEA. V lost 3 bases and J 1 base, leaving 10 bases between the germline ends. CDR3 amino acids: CASSLEGRSYNEQFF. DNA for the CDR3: TGTGCCAGCAGCTTGGAGGGAAGATCCTACAATGAGCAGTTCTTC.

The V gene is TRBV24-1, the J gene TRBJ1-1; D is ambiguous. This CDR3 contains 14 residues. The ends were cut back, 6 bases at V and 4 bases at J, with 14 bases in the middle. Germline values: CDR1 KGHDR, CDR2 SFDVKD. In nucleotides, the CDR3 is TGTGCCACCAGTCTCGTCCCAGGTTTCACTGAAGCTTTCTTT. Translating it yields CATSLVPGFTEAFF.

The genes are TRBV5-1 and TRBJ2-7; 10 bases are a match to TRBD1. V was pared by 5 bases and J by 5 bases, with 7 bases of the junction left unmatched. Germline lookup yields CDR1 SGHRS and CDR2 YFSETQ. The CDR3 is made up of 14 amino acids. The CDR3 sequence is CASSWGTGVDEQYF. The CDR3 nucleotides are TGCGCCAGCAGTTGGGGGACAGGGGTCGACGAGCAGTACTTC.

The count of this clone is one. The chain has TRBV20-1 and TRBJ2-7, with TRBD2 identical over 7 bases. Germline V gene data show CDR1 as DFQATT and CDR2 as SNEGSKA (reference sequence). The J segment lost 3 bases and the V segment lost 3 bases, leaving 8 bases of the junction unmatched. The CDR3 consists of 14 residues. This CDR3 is CSASRAGPNYEQYF. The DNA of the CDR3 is TGCAGTGCTAGTCGAGCGGGGCCTAACTACGAGCAGTACTTC.

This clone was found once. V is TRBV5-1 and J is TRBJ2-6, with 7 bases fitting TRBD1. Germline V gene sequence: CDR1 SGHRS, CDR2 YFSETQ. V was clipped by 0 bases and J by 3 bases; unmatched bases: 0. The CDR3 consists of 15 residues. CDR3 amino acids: CASSLDRGGANVLTF. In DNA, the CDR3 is TGCGCCAGCAGCTTGGACAGGGGTGGGGCCAACGTCCTGACTTTC.

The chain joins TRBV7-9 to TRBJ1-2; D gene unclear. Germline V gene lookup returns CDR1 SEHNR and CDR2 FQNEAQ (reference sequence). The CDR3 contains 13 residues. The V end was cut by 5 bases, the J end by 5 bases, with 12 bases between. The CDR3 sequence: CASSLRSGYGYTF. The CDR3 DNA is TGTGCCAGCAGCCTTCGTTCAGGTTATGGCTACACCTTC.

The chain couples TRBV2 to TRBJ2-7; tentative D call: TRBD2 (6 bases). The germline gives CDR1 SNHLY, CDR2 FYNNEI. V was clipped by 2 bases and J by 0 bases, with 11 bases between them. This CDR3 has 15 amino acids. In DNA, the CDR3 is TGTGCCAGCAGTGAAACCCCGGGAGTCTCCTACGAGCAGTACTTC. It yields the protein CASSETPGVSYEQYF.

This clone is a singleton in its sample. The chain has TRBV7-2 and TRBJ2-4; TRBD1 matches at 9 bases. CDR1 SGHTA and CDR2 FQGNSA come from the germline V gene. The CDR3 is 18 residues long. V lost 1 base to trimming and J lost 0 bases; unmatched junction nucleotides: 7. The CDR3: CASSLETGGPVAKNIQYF. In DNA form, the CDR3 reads TGTGCCAGCAGCTTAGAGACAGGGGGGCCCGTAGCCAAAAACATTCAGTACTTC. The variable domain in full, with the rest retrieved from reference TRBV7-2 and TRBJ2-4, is GAGVSQSPSNKVTEKGKDVELRCDPISGHTALYWYRQSLGQGLEFLIYFQGNSAPDKSGLPSDRFSAERTGGSVSTLTIQRTQQEDSAVYLCASSLETGGPVAKNIQYFGAGTRLSVL.

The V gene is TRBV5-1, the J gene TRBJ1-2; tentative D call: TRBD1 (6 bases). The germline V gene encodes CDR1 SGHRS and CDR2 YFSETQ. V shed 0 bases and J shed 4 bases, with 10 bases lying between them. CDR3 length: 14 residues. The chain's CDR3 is CASSLDRVFYGYTF. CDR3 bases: TGCGCCAGCAGCTTGGACAGGGTGTTCTATGGCTACACCTTC. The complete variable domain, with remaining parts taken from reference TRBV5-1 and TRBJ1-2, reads KAGVTQTPRYLIKTRGQQVTLSCSPISGHRSVSWYQQTPGQGLQFLFEYFSETQRNKGNFPGRFSGRQFSNSRSEMNVSTLELGDSALYLCASSLDRVFYGYTFGSGTRLTVV.

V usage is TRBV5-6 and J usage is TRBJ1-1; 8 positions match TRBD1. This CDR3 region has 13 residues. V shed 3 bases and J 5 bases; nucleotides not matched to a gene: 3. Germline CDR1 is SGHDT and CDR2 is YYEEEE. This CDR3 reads CASSWNRGTEAFF. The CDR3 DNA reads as TGTGCCAGCAGCTGGAACAGGGGGACTGAAGCTTTCTTT. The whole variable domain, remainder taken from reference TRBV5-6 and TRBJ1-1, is DAGVTQSPTHLIKTRGQQVTLRCSPKSGHDTVSWYQQALGQGPQFIFQYYEEEERQRGNFPDRFSGHQFPNYSSELNVNALLLGDSALYLCASSWNRGTEAFFGQGTRLTVV.

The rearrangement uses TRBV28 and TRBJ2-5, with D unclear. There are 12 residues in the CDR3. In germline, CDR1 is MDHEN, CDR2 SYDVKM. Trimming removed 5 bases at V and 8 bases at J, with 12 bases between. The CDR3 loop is CASSPPTATQYF. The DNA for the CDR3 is TGTGCCAGCAGTCCACCTACTGCAACCCAGTACTTC.

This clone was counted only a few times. CDR3 sequence (DNA): TGTGCCAGCAGTTCTTCCGGACAGGGTGGTACCGGGGAGCTGTTTTTT. Translating gives CASSSSGQGGTGELFF. The chain is built from TRBV6-5 and TRBJ2-2; 8 positions match TRBD1. The junction had 9 bases not matched to a gene; V was cut back by 4 bases and J by 5 bases. The CDR3 covers 16 residues. Germline V gives CDR1 MNHEY, CDR2 SVGAGI.

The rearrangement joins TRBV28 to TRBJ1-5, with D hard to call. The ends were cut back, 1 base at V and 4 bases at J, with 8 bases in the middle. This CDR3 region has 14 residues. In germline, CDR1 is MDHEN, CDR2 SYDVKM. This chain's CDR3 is CASSLSRRNQPQHF. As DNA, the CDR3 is TGTGCCAGCAGTTTATCCAGGAGGAATCAGCCCCAGCATTTT. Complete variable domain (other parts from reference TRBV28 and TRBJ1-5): DVKVTQSSRYLVKRTGEKVFLECVQDMDHENMFWYRQDPGLGLRLIYFSYDVKMKEKGDIPEGYSVSREKKERFSLILESASTNQTSMYLCASSLSRRNQPQHFGDGTRLSIL.

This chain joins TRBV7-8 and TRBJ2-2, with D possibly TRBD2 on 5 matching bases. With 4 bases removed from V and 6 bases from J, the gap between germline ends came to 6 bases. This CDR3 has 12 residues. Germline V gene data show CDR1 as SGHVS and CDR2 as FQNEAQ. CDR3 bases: TGTGCCAGCAGCTACGGGGCCGGGGAGCTGTTTTTT. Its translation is CASSYGAGELFF. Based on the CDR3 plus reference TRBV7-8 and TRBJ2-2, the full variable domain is GAGVSQSPRYKVAKRGQDVALRCDPISGHVSLFWYQQALGQGPEFLTYFQNEAQLDKSGLPSDRFFAERPEGSVSTLKIQRTQQEDSAVYLCASSYGAGELFFGEGSRLTVL.

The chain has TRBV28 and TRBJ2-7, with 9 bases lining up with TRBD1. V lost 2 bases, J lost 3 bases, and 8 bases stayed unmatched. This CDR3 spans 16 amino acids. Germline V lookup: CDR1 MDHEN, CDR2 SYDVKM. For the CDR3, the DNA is TGTGCCAGCAGTTTACTTCCGGGACAGGGTGTCTACGAGCAGTACTTC. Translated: CASSLLPGQGVYEQYF.

CDR3 sequence: CASSGGPGQGWINEKLFF. The CDR3, as DNA: TGCGCCAGCAGCGGAGGACCGGGACAGGGATGGATTAATGAAAAACTGTTTTTT. This chain connects TRBV5-1 to TRBJ1-4, with 9 bases identical to TRBD1. Germline trimming cut 4 bases from V and 4 bases from J; bases unmatched to any gene: 14. The CDR3 is 18 amino acids. Per the germline V gene, CDR1 is SGHRS and CDR2 is YFSETQ.

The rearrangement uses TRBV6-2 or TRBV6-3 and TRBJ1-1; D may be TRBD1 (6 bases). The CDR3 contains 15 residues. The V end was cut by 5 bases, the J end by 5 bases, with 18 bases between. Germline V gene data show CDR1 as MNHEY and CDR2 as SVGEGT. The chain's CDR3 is CASSQSQTGRTEAFF. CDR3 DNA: TGTGCCAGCAGTCAATCGCAAACAGGGCGAACTGAAGCTTTCTTT.

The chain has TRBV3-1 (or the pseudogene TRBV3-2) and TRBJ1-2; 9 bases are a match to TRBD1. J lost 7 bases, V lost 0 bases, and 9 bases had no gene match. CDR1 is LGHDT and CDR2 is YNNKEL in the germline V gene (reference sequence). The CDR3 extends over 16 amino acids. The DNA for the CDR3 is TGTGCCAGCAGCCAAGACGGACTACAGGGGGCAGGTGGCTACACCTTC. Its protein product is CASSQDGLQGAGGYTF.

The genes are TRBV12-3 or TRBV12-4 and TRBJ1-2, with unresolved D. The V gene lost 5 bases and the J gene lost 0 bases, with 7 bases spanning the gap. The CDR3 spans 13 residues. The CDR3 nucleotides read TGTGCCAGCAGTCCACAGACTAACTATGGCTACACCTTC. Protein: CASSPQTNYGYTF.